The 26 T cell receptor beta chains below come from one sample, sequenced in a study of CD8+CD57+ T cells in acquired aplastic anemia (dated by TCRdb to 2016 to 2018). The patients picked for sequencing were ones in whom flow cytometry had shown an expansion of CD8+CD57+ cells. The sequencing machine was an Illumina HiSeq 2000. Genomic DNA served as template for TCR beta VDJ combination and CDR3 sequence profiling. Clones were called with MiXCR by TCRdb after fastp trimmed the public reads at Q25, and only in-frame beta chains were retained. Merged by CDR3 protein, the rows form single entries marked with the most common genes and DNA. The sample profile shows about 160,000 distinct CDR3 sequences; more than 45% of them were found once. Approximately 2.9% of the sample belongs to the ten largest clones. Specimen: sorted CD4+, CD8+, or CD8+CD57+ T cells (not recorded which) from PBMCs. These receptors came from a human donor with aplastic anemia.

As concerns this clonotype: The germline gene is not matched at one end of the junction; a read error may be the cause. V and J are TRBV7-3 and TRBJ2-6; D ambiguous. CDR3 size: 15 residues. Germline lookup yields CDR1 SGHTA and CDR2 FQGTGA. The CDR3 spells CASSSWDAGANVLTF. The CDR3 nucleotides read TGTGCTAGCAGCTCCTGGGATGCGGGGGCCAACGTCCTGACTTTC.

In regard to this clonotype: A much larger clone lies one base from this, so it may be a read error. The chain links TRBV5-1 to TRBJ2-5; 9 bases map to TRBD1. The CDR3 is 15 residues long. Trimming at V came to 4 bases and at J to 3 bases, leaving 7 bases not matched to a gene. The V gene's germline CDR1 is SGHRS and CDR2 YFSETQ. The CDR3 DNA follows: TGCGCCAGCAGCCTAGCCAGGACAGGGGAAGAGACCCAGTACTTC. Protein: CASSLARTGEETQYF.

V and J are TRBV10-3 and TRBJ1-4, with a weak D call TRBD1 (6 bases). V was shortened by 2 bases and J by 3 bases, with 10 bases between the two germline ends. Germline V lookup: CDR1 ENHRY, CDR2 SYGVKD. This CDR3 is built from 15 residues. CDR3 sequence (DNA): TGTGCCATCAGTGAGCGGGGGCCAGCTAATGAAAAACTGTTTTTT. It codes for CAISERGPANEKLFF.

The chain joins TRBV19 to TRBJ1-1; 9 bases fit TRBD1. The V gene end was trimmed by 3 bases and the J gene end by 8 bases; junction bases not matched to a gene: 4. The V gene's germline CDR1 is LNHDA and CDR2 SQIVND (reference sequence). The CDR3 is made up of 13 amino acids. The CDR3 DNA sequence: TGTGCCAGTAGTATGGGGACAGGGCTGGAAGCTTTCTTT. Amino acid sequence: CASSMGTGLEAFF.

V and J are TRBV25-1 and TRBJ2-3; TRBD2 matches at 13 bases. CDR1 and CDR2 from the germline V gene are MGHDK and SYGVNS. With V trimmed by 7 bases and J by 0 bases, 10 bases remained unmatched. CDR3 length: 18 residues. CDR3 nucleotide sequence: TGTGCCAGCAACCTACTAAGGACTAGCGGGAGCAGCACAGATACGCAGTATTTT. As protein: CASNLLRTSGSSTDTQYF.

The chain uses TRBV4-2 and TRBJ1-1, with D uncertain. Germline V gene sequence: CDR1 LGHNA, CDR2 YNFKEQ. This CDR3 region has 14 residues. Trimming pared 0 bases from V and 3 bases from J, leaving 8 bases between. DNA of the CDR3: TGTGCCAGCAGCCAAGACTCGAAAGACACTGAAGCTTTCTTT. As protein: CASSQDSKDTEAFF.

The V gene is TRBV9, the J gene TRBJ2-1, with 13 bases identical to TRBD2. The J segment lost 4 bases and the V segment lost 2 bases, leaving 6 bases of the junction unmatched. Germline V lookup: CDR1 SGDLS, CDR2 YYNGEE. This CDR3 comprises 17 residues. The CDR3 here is CASSVGTSGERYNEQFF. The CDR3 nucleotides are TGTGCCAGCAGCGTGGGGACTAGCGGGGAACGGTACAATGAGCAGTTCTTC. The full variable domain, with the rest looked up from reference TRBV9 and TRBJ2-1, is DSGVTQTPKHLITATGQRVTLRCSPRSGDLSVYWYQQSLDQGLQFLIQYYNGEERAKGNILERFSAQQFPDLHSELNLSSLELGDSALYFCASSVGTSGERYNEQFFGPGTRLTVL.

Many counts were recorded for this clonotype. The CDR3 loop is CASSGRTSGVQETQYF. In DNA form, the CDR3 reads TGTGCCAGCAGCGGGAGGACTAGCGGGGTACAAGAGACCCAGTACTTC. The chain carries TRBV5-4 and TRBJ2-5; 12 positions match TRBD2. V shed 4 bases and J 2 bases; nucleotides not matched to a gene: 6. In germline, CDR1 is SGHNT, CDR2 YYREEE (reference sequence). The CDR3 totals 16 residues.

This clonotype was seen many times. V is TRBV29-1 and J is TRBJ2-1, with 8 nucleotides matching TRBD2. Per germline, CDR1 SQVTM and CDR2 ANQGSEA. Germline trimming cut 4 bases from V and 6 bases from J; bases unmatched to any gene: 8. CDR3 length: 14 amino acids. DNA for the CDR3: TGCAGCGTTGCAGGCGGGGGGCCGAGCAATGAGCAGTTCTTC. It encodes CSVAGGGPSNEQFF.

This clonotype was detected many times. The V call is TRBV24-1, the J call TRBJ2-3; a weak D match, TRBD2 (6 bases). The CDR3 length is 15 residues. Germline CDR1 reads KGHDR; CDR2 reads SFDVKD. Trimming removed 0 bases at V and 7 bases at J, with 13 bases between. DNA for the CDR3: TGTGCCACCAGTGATTTGGGGGGGAGTCTAAATACGCAGTATTTT. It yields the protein CATSDLGGSLNTQYF.

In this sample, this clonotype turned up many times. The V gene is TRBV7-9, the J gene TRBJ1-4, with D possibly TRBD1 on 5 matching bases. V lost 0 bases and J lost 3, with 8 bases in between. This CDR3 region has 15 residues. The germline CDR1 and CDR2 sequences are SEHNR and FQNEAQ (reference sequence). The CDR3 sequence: CASSLAGVANEKLFF. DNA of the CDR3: TGTGCCAGCAGCTTAGCAGGGGTGGCTAATGAAAAACTGTTTTTT.

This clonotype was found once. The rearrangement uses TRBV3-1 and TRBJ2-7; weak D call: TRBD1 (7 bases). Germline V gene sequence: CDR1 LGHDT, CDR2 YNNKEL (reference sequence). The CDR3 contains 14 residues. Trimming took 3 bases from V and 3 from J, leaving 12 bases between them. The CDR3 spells CASSQAGGGYEQYF. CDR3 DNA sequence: TGTGCCAGCAGCCAGGCAGGGGGAGGCTACGAGCAGTACTTC.

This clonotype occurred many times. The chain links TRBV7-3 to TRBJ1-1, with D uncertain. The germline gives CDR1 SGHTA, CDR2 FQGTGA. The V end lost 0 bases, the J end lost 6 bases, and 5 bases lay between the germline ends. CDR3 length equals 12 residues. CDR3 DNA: TGTGCCAGCAGCTTAACGAGGGCTGAAGCTTTCTTT. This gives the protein CASSLTRAEAFF.

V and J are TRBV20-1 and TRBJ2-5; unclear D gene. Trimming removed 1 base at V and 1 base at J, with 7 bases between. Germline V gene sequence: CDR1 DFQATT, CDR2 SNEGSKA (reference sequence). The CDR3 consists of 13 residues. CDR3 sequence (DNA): TGCAGTGCTAGAGGCGCAGGCCAAGAGACCCAGTACTTC. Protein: CSARGAGQETQYF.

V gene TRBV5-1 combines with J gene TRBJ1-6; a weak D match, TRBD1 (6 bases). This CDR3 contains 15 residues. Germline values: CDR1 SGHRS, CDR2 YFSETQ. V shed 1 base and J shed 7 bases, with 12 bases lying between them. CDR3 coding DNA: TGCGCCAGCAGCTTGATTCAGGGGCCAAATTCACCCCTCCACTTT. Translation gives CASSLIQGPNSPLHF. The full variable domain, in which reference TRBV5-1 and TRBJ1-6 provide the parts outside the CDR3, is KAGVTQTPRYLIKTRGQQVTLSCSPISGHRSVSWYQQTPGQGLQFLFEYFSETQRNKGNFPGRFSGRQFSNSRSEMNVSTLELGDSALYLCASSLIQGPNSPLHFGNGTRLTVT.

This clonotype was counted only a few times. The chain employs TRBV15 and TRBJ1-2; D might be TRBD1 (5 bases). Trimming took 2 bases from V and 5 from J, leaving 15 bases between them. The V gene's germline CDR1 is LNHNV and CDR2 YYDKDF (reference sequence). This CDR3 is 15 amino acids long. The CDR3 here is CATSRSGLGRYGYTF. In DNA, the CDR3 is TGTGCCACCAGCAGATCGGGACTAGGACGGTATGGCTACACCTTC.

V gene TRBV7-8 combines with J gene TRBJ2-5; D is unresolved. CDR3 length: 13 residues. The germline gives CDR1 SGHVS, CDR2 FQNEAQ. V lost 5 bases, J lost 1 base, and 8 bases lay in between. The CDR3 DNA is TGTGCCAGCAGCCCCCGGCTCCAAGAGACCCAGTACTTC. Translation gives CASSPRLQETQYF. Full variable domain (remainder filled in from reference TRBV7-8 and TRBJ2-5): GAGVSQSPRYKVAKRGQDVALRCDPISGHVSLFWYQQALGQGPEFLTYFQNEAQLDKSGLPSDRFFAERPEGSVSTLKIQRTQQEDSAVYLCASSPRLQETQYFGPGTRLLVL.

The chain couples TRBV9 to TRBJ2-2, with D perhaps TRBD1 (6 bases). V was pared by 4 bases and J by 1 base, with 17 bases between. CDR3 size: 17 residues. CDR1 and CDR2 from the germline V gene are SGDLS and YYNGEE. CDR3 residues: CASSPYRETGNTGELFF. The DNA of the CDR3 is TGTGCCAGCAGCCCCTATCGAGAGACAGGGAACACCGGGGAGCTGTTTTTT.

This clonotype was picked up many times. The CDR3 here is CASSLVGEGTEAFF. The CDR3 nucleotides are TGTGCCAGCAGCTTAGTCGGGGAGGGTACTGAAGCTTTCTTT. The V gene is TRBV11-2, the J gene TRBJ1-1; D unclear. Deletions cut 1 base from V and 5 bases from J, with 11 bases between. The CDR3 covers 14 residues. The germline V gene encodes CDR1 SGHAT and CDR2 FQNNGV.

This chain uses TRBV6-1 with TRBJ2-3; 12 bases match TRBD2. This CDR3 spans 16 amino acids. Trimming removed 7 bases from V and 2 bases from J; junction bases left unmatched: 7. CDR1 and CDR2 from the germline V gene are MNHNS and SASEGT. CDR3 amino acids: CASTGTSGRNTDTQYF. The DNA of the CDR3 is TGTGCCAGCACGGGAACTAGCGGGAGGAACACAGATACGCAGTATTTT.

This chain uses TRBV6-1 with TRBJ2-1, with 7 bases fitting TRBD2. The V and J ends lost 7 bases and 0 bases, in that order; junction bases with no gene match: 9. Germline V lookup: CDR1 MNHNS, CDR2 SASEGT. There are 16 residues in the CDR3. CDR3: CASIPLAPSSYNEQFF. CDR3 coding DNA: TGTGCCAGCATCCCACTAGCGCCGAGCTCCTACAATGAGCAGTTCTTC.

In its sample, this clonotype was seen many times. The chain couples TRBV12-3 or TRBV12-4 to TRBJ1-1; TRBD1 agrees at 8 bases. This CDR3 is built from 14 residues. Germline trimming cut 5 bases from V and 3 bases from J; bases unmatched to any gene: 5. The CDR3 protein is CASSGQGAHTEAFF. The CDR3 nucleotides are TGTGCCAGCAGTGGGCAGGGGGCGCACACTGAAGCTTTCTTT.

CDR3 nucleotide sequence: TGCGCCAGCAGTGAATTAGCGCTTACCTACGAGCAGTACTTC. This translates into CASSELALTYEQYF. The chain carries TRBV10-1 and TRBJ2-7; possibly TRBD2 for D (5 bases). CDR3 length: 14 residues. Per the germline V gene, CDR1 is WNHNN and CDR2 is SYGVQD (reference sequence). V lost 3 bases to trimming and J lost 2 bases, with 11 bases between them.

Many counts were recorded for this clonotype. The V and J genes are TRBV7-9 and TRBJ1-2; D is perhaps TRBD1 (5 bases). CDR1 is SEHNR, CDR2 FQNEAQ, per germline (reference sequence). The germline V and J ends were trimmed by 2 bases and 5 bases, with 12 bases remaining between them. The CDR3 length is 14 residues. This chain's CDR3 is CASSLSGGVYGYTF. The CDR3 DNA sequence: TGTGCCAGCAGCTTATCGGGAGGGGTTTATGGCTACACCTTC.

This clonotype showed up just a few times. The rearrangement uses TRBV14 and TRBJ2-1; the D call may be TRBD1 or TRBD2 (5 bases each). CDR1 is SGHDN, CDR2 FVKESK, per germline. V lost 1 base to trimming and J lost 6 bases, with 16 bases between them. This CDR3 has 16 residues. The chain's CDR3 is CASSQGYGTTSNEQFF. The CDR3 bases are TGTGCCAGCAGCCAAGGGTACGGGACCACTTCCAATGAGCAGTTCTTC.

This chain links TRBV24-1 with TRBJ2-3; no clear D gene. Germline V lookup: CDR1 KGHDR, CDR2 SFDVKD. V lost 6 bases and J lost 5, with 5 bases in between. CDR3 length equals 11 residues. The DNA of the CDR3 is TGTGCCACCAGTTCGATAGATACGCAGTATTTT. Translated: CATSSIDTQYF.